These T cell receptor beta chains were read from a single sample in a study of blood T cell repertoires in COVID-19. The assay was immunoSEQ multiplex PCR, and TCRdb's table has in-frame clones only and misses some. The profile shows tens of thousands of clones, about four fifths of them singletons. The sequenced sample consisted of peripheral blood. These receptors were taken from a woman in her 50s with active or convalescent COVID-19. Both conserved end residues are part of each CDR3. The order of the fields is CDR3 protein, CDR3 DNA, J gene, D gene, V gene, clone size. A D gene is named only where the DNA matches it firmly. Rows may omit the clone size; those that give it use once, few, many or a size class.

CDR3: CASSYHPSGRDNEQFF; DNA: TGTGCCAGCAGTTACCACCCTAGCGGGAGGGACAATGAGCAGTTCTTC; J: TRBJ2-1; D: TRBD2; V: TRBV6-5; size: NA
CDR3: CASSRRVGPEPQHF; DNA: TGCGCCAGCAGCCGACGCGTGGGCCCCGAGCCCCAGCATTTT; J: TRBJ1-5; D: NA; V: TRBV4-3; size: NA
CDR3: CASTFGRGLYGYTF; DNA: TGTGCCAGTACGTTTGGCAGGGGGCTCTATGGCTACACCTTC; J: TRBJ1-2; D: TRBD1; V: TRBV19; size: few
CDR3: CASRAEQASYEQYF; DNA: TGTGCCAGCAGGGCGGAACAGGCATCTTACGAGCAGTACTTC; J: TRBJ2-7; D: NA; V: TRBV2; size: NA
CDR3: CASSSLSYGYTF; DNA: TGTGCCAGCAGTTCTCTTTCGTATGGCTACACCTTC; J: TRBJ1-2; D: NA; V: TRBV28; size: NA
CDR3: CASSVDEGSYEQYF; DNA: TGTGCCAGCAGCGTAGATGAGGGCTCCTACGAGCAGTACTTC; J: TRBJ2-7; D: NA; V: TRBV9; size: NA
CDR3: CASSRTPGGRGYTF; DNA: TGTGCCAGCAGCCGAACCCCAGGGGGCCGCGGCTACACCTTC; J: TRBJ1-2; D: TRBD1; V: TRBV6-5; size: NA
CDR3: CASSLGAGTGELFF; DNA: TGTGCCAGCAGTTTAGGAGCGGGTACCGGGGAGCTGTTTTTT; J: TRBJ2-2; D: NA; V: TRBV28; size: NA
CDR3: CASSIRQFEQYF; DNA: TGTGCCAGCAGCATCCGACAGTTCGAGCAGTACTTC; J: TRBJ2-7; D: NA; V: TRBV7-9; size: once
CDR3: CASSQEVGGGTDTQYF; DNA: TGTGCCAGCAGCCAGGAAGTGGGAGGGGGGACAGATACGCAGTATTTT; J: TRBJ2-3; D: NA; V: TRBV3-1/TRBV3-2; size: NA
CDR3: CASSLTGGVNTEAFF; DNA: TGTGCCAGCAGCTTGACCGGGGGTGTGAACACTGAAGCTTTCTTT; J: TRBJ1-1; D: NA; V: TRBV7-2; size: NA
CDR3: CASSKPGLGADTQYF; DNA: TGTGCCAGCAGTAAACCGGGACTAGGAGCAGATACGCAGTATTTT; J: TRBJ2-3; D: TRBD2; V: TRBV6-5; size: NA
CDR3: CASSSKRGLAAGGELFF; DNA: TGTGCCAGCAGCTCAAAAAGGGGACTAGCGGCCGGCGGGGAGCTGTTTTTT; J: TRBJ2-2; D: TRBD2; V: TRBV7-8; size: NA
CDR3: CASSQTTGTNYGYTF; DNA: TGTGCCAGCAGCCAAACGACAGGGACCAACTATGGCTACACCTTC; J: TRBJ1-2; D: TRBD1; V: TRBV5-4; size: NA
CDR3: CASSMETGGGEKLFF; DNA: TGTGCCAGCAGCATGGAGACAGGGGGCGGTGAAAAACTGTTTTTT; J: TRBJ1-4; D: TRBD1; V: TRBV5-5; size: NA
CDR3: CASSLGVQETQYF; DNA: TGTGCCAGCAGCTTAGGAGTTCAAGAGACCCAGTACTTC; J: TRBJ2-5; D: NA; V: TRBV7-3; size: NA
CDR3: CASSPGTSRSTDTQYF; DNA: TGTGCCAGTAGTCCAGGCACTAGTCGTAGCACAGATACGCAGTATTTT; J: TRBJ2-3; D: NA; V: TRBV19; size: NA
CDR3: CATSRGTVYNEQFF; DNA: TGTGCCACCAGCAGAGGGACAGTTTACAATGAGCAGTTCTTC; J: TRBJ2-1; D: NA; V: TRBV15; size: NA
CDR3: CASSLGAGGADTQYF; DNA: TGTGCCAGCAGCTTAGGAGCAGGGGGCGCGGATACGCAGTATTTT; J: TRBJ2-3; D: TRBD1; V: TRBV7-9; size: NA
CDR3: CSVVTAEAFF; DNA: TGCAGCGTTGTGACAGCTGAAGCTTTCTTT; J: TRBJ1-1; D: NA; V: TRBV29-1; size: few
CDR3: CATSRDYLAGVNEQFF; DNA: TGTGCCACCAGCAGAGATTATCTAGCGGGAGTAAATGAGCAGTTCTTC; J: TRBJ2-1; D: TRBD2; V: TRBV15; size: NA
CDR3: CASSPPGGGFGSEKLFF; DNA: TGTGCCAGTAGTCCCCCGGGAGGGGGGTTTGGGAGTGAAAAACTGTTTTTT; J: TRBJ1-4; D: NA; V: TRBV19; size: few